Given below is one TCR beta chain in context. These data are taken from a study of blood T cell repertoires in COVID-19. Sequencing used immunoSEQ multiplex PCR; TCRdb keeps in-frame clones, though not all of them. The sample records approximately 140,000 clones, roughly 84% being singletons. V was trimmed by 0 bases and J by 7 bases, leaving 12 bases between them. Germline lookup yields CDR1 MNHEY and CDR2 SVGAGI. The CDR3 sequence is 14 residues long. Sequenced: peripheral blood. This clonotype was sampled from a human donor in a cohort sampled during active COVID-19. This chain uses TRBV6-5 with TRBJ1-2; unclear D gene. The CDR3 nucleotides read TGTGCCAGCAGTTACTCACCCTCCGAGGGTGGCTACACCTTC. This gives the protein CASSYSPSEGGYTF.